These T cell receptor beta chains were read from a single sample in a study of T cell responses to AZD1222 COVID-19 vaccine. Profiling relied on immunoSEQ multiplex PCR, and the TCRdb table lists in-frame clones only, not all of them. The table lists 150,000 or so clones, more than 85% of them singletons. The sequencing used peripheral blood, collected on day 0 of AZD1222 vaccination. These receptors all come from an adult in good health. Both conserved end residues are part of each CDR3. The D gene is left open where the match is weak. Not all rows give a size; the values are once, few, many and, for expanded clones, a class.

>TRBJ1-1|-|TRBV2|-
CASNLEGPRAEAFF
TGTGCCAGCAATTTGGAGGGGCCGAGGGCTGAAGCTTTCTTT
>TRBJ2-7|-|TRBV7-9|-
CASSSLVSSYEQYF
TGTGCCAGCAGCTCACTAGTGAGCTCCTACGAGCAGTACTTC
>TRBJ2-1|-|TRBV5-4|TRBD2
CASSLGSGSHNEQFF
TGTGCCAGCAGCTTGGGTAGCGGGAGCCACAATGAGCAGTTCTTC
>TRBJ2-3|-|TRBV7-9|TRBD1
CASSRITGGSADTQYF
TGTGCCAGCAGCCGTATTACAGGGGGGTCTGCAGATACGCAGTATTTT
>TRBJ1-4|-|TRBV3-1/TRBV3-2|-
CASSHREGATNEKLFF
TGTGCCAGCAGCCATCGGGAGGGTGCAACTAATGAAAAACTGTTTTTT
>TRBJ2-1|-|TRBV7-2|TRBD2
CASSLVRTSGINEQFF
TGTGCCAGCAGCTTAGTGAGGACTAGCGGGATCAATGAGCAGTTCTTC
>TRBJ2-7|-|TRBV11-3|TRBD2
CASSPTSGGTGEQYF
TGTGCCAGCAGCCCGACTAGCGGGGGTACGGGCGAGCAGTACTTC
>TRBJ1-6|-|TRBV21-1|-
CASLRRDSPLHF
TGTGCCAGCCTTCGGAGGGATTCACCCCTCCACTTT
>TRBJ1-1|-|TRBV7-2|-
CASTKRGAFF
TGTGCCAGCACCAAGCGGGGAGCTTTCTTT
>TRBJ2-3|-|TRBV5-4|-
CASSLSLNTDTQYF
TGTGCCAGCAGCTTGTCGCTAAACACAGATACGCAGTATTTT
>TRBJ1-1|once|TRBV4-2|-
CASSQDNQGYTEAFF
TGTGCCAGCAGCCAAGATAATCAGGGGTACACTGAAGCTTTCTTT
>TRBJ2-2|-|TRBV5-1|TRBD2
CASSFGGGPAGELFF
TGCGCCAGCAGCTTCGGGGGGGGCCCCGCCGGGGAGCTGTTTTTT
>TRBJ1-1|-|TRBV5-1|TRBD1
CASSLARTGNTEAFF
TGCGCCAGCAGCTTGGCGAGGACAGGGAACACTGAAGCTTTCTTT
>TRBJ1-2|-|TRBV29-1|-
CSCDVANYGYTF
TGCAGCTGCGACGTAGCTAACTATGGCTACACCTTC
>TRBJ2-1|-|TRBV19|-
CASGGAPEYSYNEQFF
TGTGCCAGTGGAGGGGCTCCTGAATACTCCTACAATGAGCAGTTCTTC
>TRBJ2-5|-|TRBV2|-
CASSVDWGETQYF
TGTGCCAGCAGTGTAGACTGGGGGGAGACCCAGTACTTC
>TRBJ1-2|-|TRBV28|-
CASSLSGLGGYTF
TGTGCCAGCAGTTTATCAGGGCTGGGGGGCTACACCTTC
>TRBJ1-5|-|TRBV7-9|-
CASSRFSPLGPRDQPQHF
TGTGCCAGCAGCCGCTTCTCCCCGCTGGGTCCTCGAGACCAGCCCCAGCATTTT
>TRBJ2-1|-|TRBV29-1|TRBD2
CSAHELAGGPVEQFF
TGCAGCGCCCATGAACTAGCGGGGGGGCCGGTTGAGCAGTTCTTC
>TRBJ2-3|-|TRBV2|-
CASSEGLQPTDTQYF
TGTGCCAGCAGCGAAGGACTCCAGCCAACAGATACGCAGTATTTT
>TRBJ2-7|-|TRBV7-9|-
CASSPGPYEQYF
TGTGCCAGCAGCCCAGGCCCCTACGAGCAGTACTTC
>TRBJ2-2|-|TRBV29-1|-
CSVEDGRGDTGELFF
TGCAGCGTTGAAGACGGCAGGGGGGACACCGGGGAGCTGTTTTTT
>TRBJ1-6|-|TRBV29-1|-
CSVGLEEDSPLHF
TGCAGCGTGGGTCTGGAGGAGGATTCACCCCTCCACTTT
>TRBJ1-4|-|TRBV12-5|TRBD1
CASGPKDRGSTNEKLFF
TGTGCTAGTGGTCCCAAGGACAGGGGGTCAACTAATGAAAAACTGTTTTTT
>TRBJ2-1|-|TRBV30|-
CAWSVLALGHEQFF
TGTGCCTGGAGTGTACTAGCATTGGGTCATGAGCAGTTCTTC
>TRBJ2-1|-|TRBV19|TRBD2
CASISGRGNEQFF
TGTGCCAGTATTAGCGGGAGGGGGAATGAGCAGTTCTTC
>TRBJ1-1|-|TRBV4-1|-
CASSQDLLGGRPAFF
TGCGCCAGCAGCCAAGATCTCCTGGGCGGTAGGCCAGCTTTCTTT
>TRBJ2-1|-|TRBV5-1|TRBD2
CASSLRLAGGQNEQFF
TGCGCCAGCAGCTTGAGACTAGCGGGAGGGCAAAATGAGCAGTTCTTC
>TRBJ2-3|-|TRBV6-5|-
CASSYTGRASDTQYF
TGTGCCAGCAGTTACACCGGGAGAGCCTCAGATACGCAGTATTTT
>TRBJ2-2|-|TRBV13|TRBD2
CASSLRTSSGELFF
TGTGCCAGCAGCTTAAGGACTAGTTCTGGGGAGCTGTTTTTT
>TRBJ2-7|-|TRBV27|-
CASSPPGPTYEQYF
TGTGCCAGCAGCCCTCCGGGGCCCACCTACGAGCAGTACTTC
>TRBJ1-2|-|TRBV24-1|-
CATSDVDNEYTF
TGTGCCACCAGTGATGTTGACAACGAGTACACCTTC
>TRBJ2-7|-|TRBV19|-
CASSMAQGAYEQYF
TGTGCCAGTAGTATGGCTCAGGGTGCCTACGAGCAGTACTTC